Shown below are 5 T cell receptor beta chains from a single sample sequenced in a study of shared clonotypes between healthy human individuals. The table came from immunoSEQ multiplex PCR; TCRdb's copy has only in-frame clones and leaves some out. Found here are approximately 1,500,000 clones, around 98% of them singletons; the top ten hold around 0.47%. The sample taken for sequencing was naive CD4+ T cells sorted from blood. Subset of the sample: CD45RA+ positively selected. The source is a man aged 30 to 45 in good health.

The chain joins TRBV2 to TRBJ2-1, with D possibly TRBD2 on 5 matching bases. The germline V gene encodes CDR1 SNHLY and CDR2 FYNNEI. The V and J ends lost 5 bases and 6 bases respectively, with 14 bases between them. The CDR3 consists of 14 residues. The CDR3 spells CASSPDYTGNEQFF. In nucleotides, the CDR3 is TGTGCCAGCAGTCCAGACTACACGGGCAATGAGCAGTTCTTC.

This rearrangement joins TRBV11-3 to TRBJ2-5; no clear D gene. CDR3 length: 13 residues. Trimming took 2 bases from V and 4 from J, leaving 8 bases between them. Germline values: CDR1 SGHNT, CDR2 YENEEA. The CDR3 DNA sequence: TGTGCCAGCAGCTTACATGGTGGAGAGACCCAGTACTTC. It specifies CASSLHGGETQYF.

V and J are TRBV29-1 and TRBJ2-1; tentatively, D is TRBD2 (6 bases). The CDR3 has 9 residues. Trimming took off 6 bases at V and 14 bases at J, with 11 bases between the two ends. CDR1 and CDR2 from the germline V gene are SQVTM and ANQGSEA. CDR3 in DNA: TGCAGCGTCCCGGGAGCTAAGTTCTTC. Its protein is CSVPGAKFF.

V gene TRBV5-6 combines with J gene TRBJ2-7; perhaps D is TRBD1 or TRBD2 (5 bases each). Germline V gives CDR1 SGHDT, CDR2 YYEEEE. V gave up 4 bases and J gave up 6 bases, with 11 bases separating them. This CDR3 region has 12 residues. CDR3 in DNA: TGTGCCAGCAGCGGGGGACCCCGCGAGCAGTACTTC. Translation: CASSGGPREQYF.

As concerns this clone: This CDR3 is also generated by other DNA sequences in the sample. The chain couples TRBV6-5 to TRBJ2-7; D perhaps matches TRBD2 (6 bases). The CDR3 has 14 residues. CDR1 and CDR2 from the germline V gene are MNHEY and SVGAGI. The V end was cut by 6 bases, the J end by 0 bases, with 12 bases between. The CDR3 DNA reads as TGTGCCAGCAGACCGACCGGGAGCTCCTACGAGCAGTACTTC. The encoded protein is CASRPTGSSYEQYF.